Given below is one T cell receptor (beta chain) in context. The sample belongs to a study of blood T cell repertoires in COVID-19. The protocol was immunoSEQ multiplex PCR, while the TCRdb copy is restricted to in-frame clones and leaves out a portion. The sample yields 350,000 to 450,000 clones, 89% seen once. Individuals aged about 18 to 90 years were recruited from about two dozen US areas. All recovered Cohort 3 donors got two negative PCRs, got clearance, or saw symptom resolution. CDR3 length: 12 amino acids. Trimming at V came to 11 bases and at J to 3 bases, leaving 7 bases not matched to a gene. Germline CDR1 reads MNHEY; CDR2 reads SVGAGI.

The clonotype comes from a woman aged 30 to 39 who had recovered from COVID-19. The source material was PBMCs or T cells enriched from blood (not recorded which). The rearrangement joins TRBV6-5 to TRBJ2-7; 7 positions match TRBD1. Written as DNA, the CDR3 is TGTGCCGGAAGACGGGACAGCTACGAGCAGTACTTC. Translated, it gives CAGRRDSYEQYF.